A single sample is the source of the 20 T cell receptor beta chains below, sequenced in a study of shared clonotypes between healthy human individuals (dated by TCRdb to about 2020). CD8 naive samples consisted of CD45RO-negative cells that were positively selected for CCR7, yielding a CD45RA+CCR7+ population without TemRA cells. To prepare the library, the immunoSEQ multiplex PCR assay was applied. Held by TCRdb, this immuneACCESS table contains in-frame sequences only and omits some clones. Under half of the omission traces to an unresolved V gene where checked; the cause of the rest is unknown. In this sample the table shows 1.5 million to 2.5 million clones, less than 95% of which occur a single time. The top ten hold more than 0.95% of the sample. The sample comprised naive CD8+ T cells sorted from blood. This specimen's cell subset or site label, interpreted: CD45RA+CCR7+. The receptors were sampled from a man aged 18 to 30 in good health.

The V and J genes are TRBV5-1 and TRBJ2-3, with no clear D. The CDR3 has 14 residues. V shed 0 bases and J shed 3 bases, with 8 bases lying between them. Germline V gene sequence: CDR1 SGHRS, CDR2 YFSETQ. The CDR3 DNA reads TGCGCCAGCAGCTTGGAGGTGGGGACAGATACGCAGTATTTT. Translation: CASSLEVGTDTQYF. Looking up the rest from reference TRBV5-1 and TRBJ2-3 gives the full variable domain: KAGVTQTPRYLIKTRGQQVTLSCSPISGHRSVSWYQQTPGQGLQFLFEYFSETQRNKGNFPGRFSGRQFSNSRSEMNVSTLELGDSALYLCASSLEVGTDTQYFGPGTRLTVL.

J is TRBJ2-7 and V is TRBV5-4; 10 bases map to TRBD1. The CDR3 spans 13 residues. CDR1 is SGHNT, CDR2 YYREEE, per germline (reference sequence). V shed 5 bases, J shed 5 bases, and the junction held 4 bases outside the gene matches. The CDR3 sequence is CASRTGGFDEQYF. Here the CDR3 DNA reads TGTGCCAGCAGGACAGGGGGCTTCGACGAGCAGTACTTC.

This sequence joins TRBV10-3 and TRBJ2-2; the match to TRBD2 covers 8 bases. From germline, CDR1 is ENHRY and CDR2 SYGVKD. The CDR3 is 16 amino acids. V shed 9 bases, J shed 4 bases, and the junction held 13 bases outside the gene matches. The CDR3 is CAMQALREEGTGELFF. DNA for the CDR3: TGTGCCATGCAGGCCCTGCGGGAGGAAGGCACCGGGGAGCTGTTTTTT.

The chain carries TRBV21-1 and TRBJ1-2. TRBV21-1 is a pseudogene. CDR3 size: 14 residues. In DNA, the CDR3 is TGTGCCAGCGCCCCCCGGGCGCAAGGGTATGGCTACACCTTC. Translation gives CASAPRAQGYGYTF.

The chain employs TRBV6-5 and TRBJ2-6, with D possibly being TRBD2 (6 bases). The CDR3 has 15 residues. V was trimmed by 0 bases and J by 8 bases, leaving 11 bases between them. CDR1 MNHEY and CDR2 SVGAGI come from the germline V gene. CDR3 nucleotides: TGTGCCAGCAGTTACTCGACGGGGGAGACCAACGTCCTGACTTTC. Protein product: CASSYSTGETNVLTF.

The chain recombines TRBV5-4 with TRBJ1-2; 7 nucleotides agree with TRBD1. Germline trimming cut 0 bases from V and 8 bases from J; bases unmatched to any gene: 7. There are 14 residues in the CDR3. Germline-derived CDR1 and CDR2 are SGHNT and YYREEE (reference sequence). The CDR3 loop is CASSLVAGGSGYTF. CDR3 nucleotides: TGTGCCAGCAGCTTGGTCGCAGGGGGGAGCGGCTACACCTTC.

This chain uses TRBV30 with TRBJ1-2, with D unclear. This CDR3 is built from 12 residues. V lost 2 bases and J lost 6, with 10 bases in between. Per the germline V gene, CDR1 is GTSNPN and CDR2 is SVGIG (reference sequence). Written as DNA, the CDR3 is TGTGCCTGGAGTCTCTCTGGGGATGGCTACACCTTC. This gives the protein CAWSLSGDGYTF. Supplemented by reference TRBV30 and TRBJ1-2, the full variable domain reads SQTIHQWPATLVQPVGSPLSLECTVEGTSNPNLYWYRQAAGRGLQLLFYSVGIGQISSEVPQNLSASRPQDRQFILSSKKLLLSDSGFYLCAWSLSGDGYTFGSGTRLTVV.

The genes are TRBV13 and TRBJ2-1; 7 bases are a match to TRBD2. CDR1 is PRHDT, CDR2 FYEKMQ, per germline (reference sequence). Unmatched junction bases numbered 5, after V lost 5 bases and J lost 1 base. The CDR3 spans 15 residues. The CDR3 nucleotides read TGTGCCAGCAGCCTTGAGCGGGGTTCCTACAATGAGCAGTTCTTC. Protein: CASSLERGSYNEQFF.

J is TRBJ2-7 and V is TRBV27; D might be TRBD2 (5 bases). This CDR3 has 12 amino acids. The germline V gene encodes CDR1 MNHEY and CDR2 SMNVEV (reference sequence). V was pared by 5 bases and J by 5 bases, with 10 bases between. CDR3 amino acids: CASSRGLHEQYF. CDR3 DNA: TGTGCCAGCAGTCGCGGGTTGCACGAGCAGTACTTC.

Worth noting for this clone: Other nucleotide sequences from this sample produce the same CDR3. V and J are TRBV5-6 and TRBJ1-1; D uncertain. The CDR3 runs 14 residues. Germline-derived CDR1 and CDR2 are SGHDT and YYEEEE. Trimming left V 0 bases short and J 4 bases short, with 10 bases between. CDR3 amino acids: CASSLGVGLTEAFF. The CDR3 DNA sequence: TGTGCCAGCAGCTTGGGGGTTGGTCTCACTGAAGCTTTCTTT.

The chain couples TRBV29-1 to TRBJ2-3; 7 nucleotides match TRBD1. The germline gives CDR1 SQVTM, CDR2 ANQGSEA. The CDR3 contains 15 residues. J was trimmed by 2 bases and V by 2 bases; bases with no gene match: 7. CDR3 amino acids: CSVELGDRATDTQYF. Here the CDR3 DNA reads TGCAGCGTTGAATTAGGGGACAGAGCCACAGATACGCAGTATTTT.

The chain is built from TRBV30 and TRBJ1-4, with D perhaps matching TRBD1 (5 bases). Per germline, CDR1 GTSNPN and CDR2 SVGIG (reference sequence). V was trimmed by 1 base and J by 0 bases, leaving 6 bases between them. This CDR3 comprises 14 residues. This chain's CDR3 is CAWSAGATNEKLFF. In DNA form, the CDR3 reads TGTGCCTGGAGTGCGGGGGCAACTAATGAAAAACTGTTTTTT.

Only one count was recorded for this clone. The CDR3, as DNA: TGTGCCAGCAGCTTTGGGGAGTTGACTGAAGCTTTCTTT. It encodes CASSFGELTEAFF. The rearrangement joins TRBV5-6 to TRBJ1-1; D unresolved. The CDR3 sequence is 13 residues long. V lost 2 bases, J lost 5 bases, and 10 bases lay in between. Looked up from germline, CDR1 is SGHDT and CDR2 is YYEEEE.

This chain uses TRBV19 with TRBJ2-7; a weak D match, TRBD1 (6 bases). This CDR3 spans 16 amino acids. The germline V and J ends were trimmed by 3 bases and 5 bases, with 20 bases remaining between them. From germline, CDR1 is LNHDA and CDR2 SQIVND (reference sequence). CDR3 DNA sequence: TGTGCCAGTAGTATGAGGGCGACAGGAAACCTCGACGAGCAGTACTTC. Amino acids: CASSMRATGNLDEQYF.

V gene TRBV2 combines with J gene TRBJ1-3, with D uncertain. The CDR3 is 17 residues long. Looked up from germline, CDR1 is SNHLY and CDR2 is FYNNEI. V lost 0 bases, J lost 4 bases, and 16 bases lay in between. CDR3 sequence (DNA): TGTGCCAGCAGTGAAGCGCCGGCAGAAGCTTTCGGAAACACCATATATTTT. This translates into CASSEAPAEAFGNTIYF.

The J gene is TRBJ2-1, the V gene TRBV29-1; 11 bases are a match to TRBD2. This CDR3 has 13 residues. V gave up 6 bases and J gave up 3 bases; unmatched junction bases: 1. Germline-derived CDR1 and CDR2 are SQVTM and ANQGSEA. The CDR3 nucleotides read TGCAGCGTCACTAGCGGGGGCTACAATGAGCAGTTCTTC. This encodes CSVTSGGYNEQFF.

The chain is built from TRBV11-3 and TRBJ2-7, with 10 bases matching TRBD1. V lost 9 bases and J lost 4; bases outside the gene matches: 6. This CDR3 has 13 residues. Germline CDR1 reads SGHNT; CDR2 reads YENEEA. The DNA of the CDR3 is TGTGCCAGGGAGGGACAGGGGAATTACGAGCAGTACTTC. Translated, it gives CAREGQGNYEQYF.

The chain has TRBV27 and TRBJ2-7; D gene ambiguous. The V gene's germline CDR1 is MNHEY and CDR2 SMNVEV (reference sequence). The CDR3 sequence is 13 residues long. V was shortened by 2 bases and J by 6 bases, with 11 bases between the two germline ends. As DNA, the CDR3 is TGTGCCAGCAGTTTAGGGCAGGTTAGCGAGCAGTACTTC. This codes for CASSLGQVSEQYF.

The chain uses TRBV29-1 and TRBJ2-1; perhaps TRBD2 as D (5 bases). The CDR3 has 12 amino acids. The V gene's germline CDR1 is SQVTM and CDR2 ANQGSEA. The V gene lost 4 bases and the J gene lost 6 bases, with 10 bases spanning the gap. The CDR3 protein is CSVARAGNEQFF. CDR3 in DNA: TGCAGCGTTGCGAGGGCCGGCAATGAGCAGTTCTTC.

The gene calls are TRBV7-9 and TRBJ1-2; D not resolved. Trimming took 2 bases from V and 0 from J, leaving 13 bases between them. This CDR3 is built from 16 residues. Per the germline V gene, CDR1 is SEHNR and CDR2 is FQNEAQ (reference sequence). The CDR3, as DNA: TGTGCCAGCAGCTTAAGTTCTTCTCATACTAACTATGGCTACACCTTC. Translating gives CASSLSSSHTNYGYTF.